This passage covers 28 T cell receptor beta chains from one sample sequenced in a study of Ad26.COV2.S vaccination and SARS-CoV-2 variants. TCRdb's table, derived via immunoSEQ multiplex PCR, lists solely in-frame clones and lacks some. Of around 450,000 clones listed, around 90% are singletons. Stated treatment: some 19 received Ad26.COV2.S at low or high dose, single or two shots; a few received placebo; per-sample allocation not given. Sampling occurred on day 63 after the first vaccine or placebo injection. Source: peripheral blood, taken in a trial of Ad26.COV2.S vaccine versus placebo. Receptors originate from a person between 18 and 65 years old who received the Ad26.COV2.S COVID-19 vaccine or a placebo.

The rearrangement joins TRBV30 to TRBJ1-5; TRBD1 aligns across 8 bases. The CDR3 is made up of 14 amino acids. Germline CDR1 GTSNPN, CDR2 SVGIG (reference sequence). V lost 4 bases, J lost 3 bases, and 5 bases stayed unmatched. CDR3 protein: CAWTRTGNNQPQHF. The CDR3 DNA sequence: TGTGCCTGGACCCGGACAGGGAACAATCAGCCCCAGCATTTT.

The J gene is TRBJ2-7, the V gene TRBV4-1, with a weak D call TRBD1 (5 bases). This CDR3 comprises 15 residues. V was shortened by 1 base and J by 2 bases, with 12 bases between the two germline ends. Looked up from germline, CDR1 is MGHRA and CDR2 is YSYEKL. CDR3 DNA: TGCGCCAGCAGCCAAGCAGGGAATGGGGCCTACGAGCAGTACTTC. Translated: CASSQAGNGAYEQYF.

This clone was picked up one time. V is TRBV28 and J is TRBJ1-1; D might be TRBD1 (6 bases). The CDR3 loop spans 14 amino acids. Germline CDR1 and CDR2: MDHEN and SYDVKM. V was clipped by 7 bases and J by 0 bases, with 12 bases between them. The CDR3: CASTWGALNTEAFF. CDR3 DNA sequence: TGTGCCAGCACTTGGGGGGCTTTGAACACTGAAGCTTTCTTT.

CDR3 coding DNA: TGTGCCAGCCAACAAAGGGCGACCTCTGGAAACACCATATATTTT. This codes for CASQQRATSGNTIYF. This rearrangement joins TRBV27 to TRBJ1-3; no clear D. The CDR3 length is 15 residues. V lost 8 bases to trimming and J lost 0 bases, with 14 bases between them. Germline CDR1 is MNHEY and CDR2 is SMNVEV (reference sequence).

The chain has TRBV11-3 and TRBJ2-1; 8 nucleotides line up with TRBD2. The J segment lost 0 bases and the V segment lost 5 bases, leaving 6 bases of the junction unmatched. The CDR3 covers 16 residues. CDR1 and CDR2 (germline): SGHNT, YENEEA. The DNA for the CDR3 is TGTGCCAGCAGCCGTTCAGCGGGAGACTCCTACAATGAGCAGTTCTTC. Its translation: CASSRSAGDSYNEQFF.

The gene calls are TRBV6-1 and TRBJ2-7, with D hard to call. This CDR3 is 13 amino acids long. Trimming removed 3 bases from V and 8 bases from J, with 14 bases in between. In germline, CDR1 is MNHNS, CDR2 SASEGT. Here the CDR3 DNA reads TGTGCCAGCAGTGACAAGTGGTCAGTAAAGCAGTACTTC. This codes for CASSDKWSVKQYF.

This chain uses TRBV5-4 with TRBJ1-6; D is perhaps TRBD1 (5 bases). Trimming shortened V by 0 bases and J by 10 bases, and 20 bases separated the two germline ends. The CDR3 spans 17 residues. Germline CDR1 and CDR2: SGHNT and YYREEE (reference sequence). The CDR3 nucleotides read TGTGCCAGCAGCTTGGCCGGGGACGAGAGCAACATATCACCCCTCCACTTT. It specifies CASSLAGDESNISPLHF.

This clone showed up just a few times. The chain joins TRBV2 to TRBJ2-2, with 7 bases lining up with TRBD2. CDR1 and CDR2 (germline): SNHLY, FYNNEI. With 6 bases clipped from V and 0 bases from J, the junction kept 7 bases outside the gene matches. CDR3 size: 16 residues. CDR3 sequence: CASRATGGSNTGELFF. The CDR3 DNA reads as TGTGCCAGCAGGGCTACCGGGGGGTCGAACACCGGGGAGCTGTTTTTT.

The CDR3 reads CASSFSGSEQYF. The CDR3 DNA reads as TGTGCCAGCAGCTTTTCAGGTAGCGAGCAGTACTTC. The chain recombines TRBV7-9 with TRBJ2-7; D is unresolved. Germline V gene lookup returns CDR1 SEHNR and CDR2 FQNEAQ (reference sequence). The CDR3 has 12 residues. Between the trimmed V and J ends, which lost 3 bases and 6 bases, there was a span of 9 bases.

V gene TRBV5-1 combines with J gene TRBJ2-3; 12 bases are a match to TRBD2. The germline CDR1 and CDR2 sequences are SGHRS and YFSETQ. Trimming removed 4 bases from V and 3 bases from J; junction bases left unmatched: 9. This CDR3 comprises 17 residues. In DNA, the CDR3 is TGCGCCAGCAGCCTCCAGACTACTAGCGGGAGGACAGATACGCAGTATTTT. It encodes CASSLQTTSGRTDTQYF.

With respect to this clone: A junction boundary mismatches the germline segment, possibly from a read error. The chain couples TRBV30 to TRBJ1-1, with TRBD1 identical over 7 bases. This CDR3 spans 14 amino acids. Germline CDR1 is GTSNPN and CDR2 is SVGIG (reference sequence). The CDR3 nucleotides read TGTGCCTGGAGAAGTAAGACAGGGAACCCTGAAGCTTTCTTT. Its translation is CAWRSKTGNPEAFF.

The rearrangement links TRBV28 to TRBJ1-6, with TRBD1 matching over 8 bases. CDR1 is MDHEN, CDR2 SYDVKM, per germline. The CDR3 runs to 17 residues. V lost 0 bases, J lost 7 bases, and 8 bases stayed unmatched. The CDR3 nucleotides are TGTGCCAGCAGTTTATGGGGACAGGCGCCGGGGAATTCACCCCTCCACTTT. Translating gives CASSLWGQAPGNSPLHF.

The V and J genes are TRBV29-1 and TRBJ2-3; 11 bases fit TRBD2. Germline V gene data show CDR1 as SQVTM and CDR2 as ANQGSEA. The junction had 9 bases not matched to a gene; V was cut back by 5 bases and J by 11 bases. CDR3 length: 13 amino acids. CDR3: CSVRLAGGSRQYF. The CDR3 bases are TGCAGCGTTCGGCTAGCGGGAGGAAGTAGGCAGTATTTT.

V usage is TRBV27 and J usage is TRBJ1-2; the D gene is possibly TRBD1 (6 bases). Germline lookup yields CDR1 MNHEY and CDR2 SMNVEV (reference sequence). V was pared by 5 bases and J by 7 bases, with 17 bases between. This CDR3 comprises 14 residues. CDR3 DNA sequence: TGTGCCAGCAGTGCCCGAGGGGGAGGGAGTGGCTACACCTTC. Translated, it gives CASSARGGGSGYTF.

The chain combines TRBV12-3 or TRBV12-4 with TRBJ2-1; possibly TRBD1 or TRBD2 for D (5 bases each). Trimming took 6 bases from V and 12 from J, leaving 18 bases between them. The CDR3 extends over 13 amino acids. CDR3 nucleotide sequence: TGTGCCAGCAGCCCATTTAGCAGGGACCGGCAGTTCTTC. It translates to CASSPFSRDRQFF.

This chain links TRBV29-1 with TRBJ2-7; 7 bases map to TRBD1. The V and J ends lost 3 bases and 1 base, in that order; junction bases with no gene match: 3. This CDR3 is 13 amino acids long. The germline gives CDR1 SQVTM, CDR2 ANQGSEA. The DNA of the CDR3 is TGCAGCGTTGATAGGACAGGATCCTACGAGCAGTACTTC. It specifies CSVDRTGSYEQYF.

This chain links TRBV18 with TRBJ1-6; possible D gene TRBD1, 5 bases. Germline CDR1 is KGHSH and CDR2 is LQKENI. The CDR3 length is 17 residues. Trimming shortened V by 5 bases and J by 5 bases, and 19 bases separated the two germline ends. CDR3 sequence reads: CASSSRQWGGHNSPLHF. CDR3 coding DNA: TGTGCCAGCTCATCCCGACAGTGGGGCGGGCATAATTCACCCCTCCACTTT.

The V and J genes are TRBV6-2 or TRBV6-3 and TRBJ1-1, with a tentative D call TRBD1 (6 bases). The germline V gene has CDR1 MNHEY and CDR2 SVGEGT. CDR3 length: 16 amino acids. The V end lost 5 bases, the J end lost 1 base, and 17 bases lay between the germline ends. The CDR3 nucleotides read TGTGCCAGCAGTCCGCTTCCGGGACACCCGAACACTGAAGCTTTCTTT. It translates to CASSPLPGHPNTEAFF.

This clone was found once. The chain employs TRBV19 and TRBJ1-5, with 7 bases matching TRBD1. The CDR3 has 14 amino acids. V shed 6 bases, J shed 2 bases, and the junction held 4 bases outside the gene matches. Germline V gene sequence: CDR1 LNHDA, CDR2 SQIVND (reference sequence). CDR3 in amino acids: CASSRQGRNQPQHF. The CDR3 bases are TGTGCCAGTAGCCGACAGGGACGCAATCAGCCCCAGCATTTT.

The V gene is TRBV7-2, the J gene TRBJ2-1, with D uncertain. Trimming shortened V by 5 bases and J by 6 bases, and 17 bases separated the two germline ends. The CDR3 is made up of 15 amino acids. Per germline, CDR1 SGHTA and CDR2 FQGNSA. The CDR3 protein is CASSTVGTKINEQFF. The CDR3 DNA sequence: TGTGCCAGCAGCACAGTGGGCACAAAAATCAATGAGCAGTTCTTC.

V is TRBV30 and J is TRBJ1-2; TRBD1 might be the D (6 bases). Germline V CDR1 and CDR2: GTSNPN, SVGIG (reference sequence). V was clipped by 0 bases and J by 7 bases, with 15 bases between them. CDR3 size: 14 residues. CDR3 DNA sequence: TGTGCCTGGAGTGTAGGGGGGCTCATAAGTGGCTACACCTTC. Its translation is CAWSVGGLISGYTF.

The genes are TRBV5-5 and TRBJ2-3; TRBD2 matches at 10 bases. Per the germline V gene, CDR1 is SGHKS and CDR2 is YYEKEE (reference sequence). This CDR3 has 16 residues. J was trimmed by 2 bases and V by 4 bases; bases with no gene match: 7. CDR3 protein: CASSPTTSGFTDTQYF. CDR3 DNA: TGTGCCAGCAGCCCAACGACTAGCGGGTTCACAGATACGCAGTATTTT.

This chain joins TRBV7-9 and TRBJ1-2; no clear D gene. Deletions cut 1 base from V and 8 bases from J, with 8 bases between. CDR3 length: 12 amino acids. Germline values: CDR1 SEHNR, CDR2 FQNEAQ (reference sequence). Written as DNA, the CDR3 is TGTGCCAGCAGCTTAGACGAGGGCGGCTACACCTTC. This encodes CASSLDEGGYTF.

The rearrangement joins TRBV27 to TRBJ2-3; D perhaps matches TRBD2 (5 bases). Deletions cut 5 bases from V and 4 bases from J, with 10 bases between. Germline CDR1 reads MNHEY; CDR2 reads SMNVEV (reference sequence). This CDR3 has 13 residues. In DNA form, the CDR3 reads TGTGCCAGCAGTCCACTAGGATCAGATACGCAGTATTTT. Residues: CASSPLGSDTQYF.

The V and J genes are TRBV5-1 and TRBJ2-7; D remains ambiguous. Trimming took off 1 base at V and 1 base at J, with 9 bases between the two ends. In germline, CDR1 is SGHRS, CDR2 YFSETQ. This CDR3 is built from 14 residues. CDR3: CASSLSLASYEQYF. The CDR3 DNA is TGCGCCAGCAGCTTGAGTTTGGCTTCCTACGAGCAGTACTTC. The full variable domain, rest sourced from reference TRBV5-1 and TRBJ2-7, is KAGVTQTPRYLIKTRGQQVTLSCSPISGHRSVSWYQQTPGQGLQFLFEYFSETQRNKGNFPGRFSGRQFSNSRSEMNVSTLELGDSALYLCASSLSLASYEQYFGPGTRLTVT.

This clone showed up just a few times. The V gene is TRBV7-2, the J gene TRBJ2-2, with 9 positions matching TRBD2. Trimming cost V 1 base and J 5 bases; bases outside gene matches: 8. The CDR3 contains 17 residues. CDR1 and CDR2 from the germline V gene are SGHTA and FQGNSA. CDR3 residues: CASSLGIAGAGTGELFF. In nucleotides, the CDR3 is TGTGCCAGCAGCTTAGGAATAGCGGGAGCGGGGACCGGGGAGCTGTTTTTT.

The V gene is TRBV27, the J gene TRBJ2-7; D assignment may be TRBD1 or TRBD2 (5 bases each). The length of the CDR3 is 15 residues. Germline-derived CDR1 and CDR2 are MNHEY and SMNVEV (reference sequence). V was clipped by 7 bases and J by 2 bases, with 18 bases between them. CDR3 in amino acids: CASTWIWDLAYEQYF. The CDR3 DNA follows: TGTGCCAGCACCTGGATCTGGGACCTGGCCTACGAGCAGTACTTC.

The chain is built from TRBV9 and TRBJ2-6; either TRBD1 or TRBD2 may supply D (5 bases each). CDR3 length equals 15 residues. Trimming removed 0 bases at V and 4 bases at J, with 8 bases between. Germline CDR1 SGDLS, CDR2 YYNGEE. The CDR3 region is CASSVGGDGANVLTF. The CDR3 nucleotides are TGTGCCAGCAGCGTAGGAGGGGACGGGGCCAACGTCCTGACTTTC.